The clone carrying this T cell receptor beta chain was counted between two and nine times. Deletions cut 5 bases from V and 1 base from J, with 18 bases between. In germline, CDR1 is SGHTA, CDR2 FQGTGA. The CDR3 extends over 17 amino acids. The sample is drawn from a study of patients and donors after allogeneic stem cell transplantation. One entry per CDR3 protein, called by TCRdb with MiXCR from the RT-PCR reads. The table lists approximately 200,000 distinct CDR3 sequences, approximately 14% of them singletons. What was sequenced was blood, either unsorted or a sorted T cell fraction (not recorded which). The sequence derives from a human donor who was either an allogeneic HSCT recipient or a stem cell or donor lymphocyte infusion donor (not recorded which). It is not recorded whose cells these are; they may come from a transplant donor. The chain employs TRBV7-3 and TRBJ2-1; possible D gene TRBD2, 6 bases. The CDR3 DNA sequence: TGTGCCAGCAGCCCCAACTCAGCGGGCCTATCCTACAATGAGCAGTTCTTC. Amino acid sequence: CASSPNSAGLSYNEQFF.